These 20 T cell receptor beta chains share one sample of origin, sequenced in a study of blood T cell repertoires in COVID-19 (dated by TCRdb to the early 2020s). The library was generated by the immunoSEQ multiplex PCR assay. TCRdb holds this immuneACCESS table with in-frame rearrangements only. Some clones are missing; in checked studies, unresolved V genes explain under half, and the rest has no known cause. In all, the sample holds about 110,000 clones, and about nine tenths of those were seen once. The biggest ten clones account for 4.6% of the sample. The sequenced sample was peripheral blood. The receptor set was obtained from a woman aged 45-65 years with acute or convalescent COVID-19.

This clone was observed once. The chain is built from TRBV6-5 and TRBJ2-7; the match to TRBD1 covers 10 bases. In germline, CDR1 is MNHEY, CDR2 SVGAGI. With 5 bases clipped from V and 4 bases from J, the junction kept 8 bases outside the gene matches. The CDR3 totals 15 residues. The CDR3 spells CASSPPGTGVYEQYF. Here the CDR3 DNA reads TGTGCCAGCAGTCCTCCCGGGACAGGGGTGTACGAGCAGTACTTC.

About this clone: The junction differs from germline at one of its ends, possibly a read error. The chain employs TRBV12-3 or TRBV12-4 and TRBJ1-1, with TRBD1 matching over 10 bases. CDR3 length equals 12 residues. Written as DNA, the CDR3 is TGTGCCAGCAGTCCCGGGACAGGGGTGTGGGACTTT. This sequence encodes CASSPGTGVWDF.

Only a few counts were recorded for this clone. The chain has TRBV19 and TRBJ1-1, with TRBD1 identical over 8 bases. Germline CDR1 is LNHDA and CDR2 is SQIVND (reference sequence). Trimming took 6 bases from V and 7 from J; bases not matched to a gene: 4. This CDR3 is 12 amino acids long. The CDR3 sequence: CASSWTGLEAFF. The DNA for the CDR3 is TGTGCCAGTAGCTGGACAGGGCTTGAAGCTTTCTTT.

The chain combines TRBV30 with TRBJ2-5; TRBD2 might be the D (5 bases). V lost 2 bases and J lost 0, with 10 bases in between. This CDR3 has 14 residues. CDR1 and CDR2 (germline): GTSNPN, SVGIG (reference sequence). The CDR3 DNA is TGTGCCTGGAGTAGGGCGGGTGACCAAGAGACCCAGTACTTC. It codes for CAWSRAGDQETQYF.

The rearrangement joins TRBV5-1 to TRBJ1-1, with 7 bases matching TRBD1. V was pared by 0 bases and J by 2 bases, with 7 bases of the junction left unmatched. This CDR3 is 16 amino acids long. Looked up from germline, CDR1 is SGHRS and CDR2 is YFSETQ. The DNA of the CDR3 is TGCGCCAGCAGCTTGGAAGGGGGCTTCTTCAACACTGAAGCTTTCTTT. This translates into CASSLEGGFFNTEAFF.

The V and J genes are TRBV4-1 and TRBJ1-1; D gene ambiguous. The CDR3 covers 16 residues. Trimming removed 1 base at V and 2 bases at J, with 14 bases between. The germline CDR1 and CDR2 sequences are MGHRA and YSYEKL. The CDR3 region has the DNA TGCGCCAGCAGCCAAGGGACCGGGAGTCGTAACACTGAAGCTTTCTTT. It codes for CASSQGTGSRNTEAFF.

The rearrangement joins TRBV6-5 to TRBJ1-1; D call uncertain. Trimming removed 3 bases from V and 7 bases from J, with 12 bases in between. Germline assignment: CDR1 MNHEY and CDR2 SVGAGI. The CDR3 is made up of 13 amino acids. CDR3 coding DNA: TGTGCCAGCAGTTATCCAGGAGCGGGTGAAGCTTTCTTT. Amino acid sequence: CASSYPGAGEAFF.

V and J are TRBV7-2 and TRBJ2-2; the D gene is possibly TRBD1 (5 bases). CDR3 size: 17 residues. V dropped 1 base and J dropped 6 bases, with 18 bases sitting between them. Germline V lookup: CDR1 SGHTA, CDR2 FQGNSA. CDR3 nucleotide sequence: TGTGCCAGCAGCTTAGTAGAGGCAGGGTCGGCAGCCGGGGAGCTGTTTTTT. It encodes CASSLVEAGSAAGELFF.

V gene TRBV2 combines with J gene TRBJ1-1, with 9 bases lining up with TRBD1. CDR1 is SNHLY and CDR2 is FYNNEI in the germline V gene. CDR3 length: 14 amino acids. Unmatched junction bases numbered 9, after V lost 8 bases and J lost 5 bases. The DNA for the CDR3 is TGTGCCAGCGATGAGACAGGGGGTAGGACTGAAGCTTTCTTT. Amino acids: CASDETGGRTEAFF.

The chain carries TRBV29-1 and TRBJ1-1, with TRBD1 matching over 9 bases. Germline-derived CDR1 and CDR2 are SQVTM and ANQGSEA. V trimming: 6 bases; J trimming: 4 bases; junction bases outside the gene matches: 6. The CDR3 loop spans 13 amino acids. CDR3 bases: TGCAGCGTCTCTGACAGGGGGAGCACTGAAGCTTTCTTT. This sequence encodes CSVSDRGSTEAFF.

The rearrangement links TRBV28 to TRBJ1-2, with D possibly TRBD1 on 6 matching bases. Trimming stripped 6 bases from V and 4 bases from J, with 15 bases between. CDR3 length: 14 residues. Germline loops: CDR1 MDHEN, CDR2 SYDVKM. The CDR3 DNA reads as TGTGCCAGCAGGACCCCTGGACAGTTCTATGGCTACACCTTC. It is translated as CASRTPGQFYGYTF.

J is TRBJ1-2 and V is TRBV14; TRBD1 agrees at 8 bases. V lost 3 bases to trimming and J lost 8 bases; unmatched junction nucleotides: 5. The CDR3 runs 13 residues. Germline CDR1 is SGHDN and CDR2 is FVKESK. In DNA form, the CDR3 reads TGTGCCAGCAGCCAGCTAAGACAGGGGGGCTACACCTTC. It translates to CASSQLRQGGYTF.

The V call is TRBV28, the J call TRBJ2-7; maybe TRBD2 (6 bases). V gave up 6 bases and J gave up 7 bases, with 13 bases separating them. Germline V lookup: CDR1 MDHEN, CDR2 SYDVKM. The CDR3 has 12 amino acids. The CDR3, as DNA: TGTGCCAGCAGCCGGCCCCGGGGGGAGCAGTACTTC. This sequence encodes CASSRPRGEQYF.

This rearrangement joins TRBV12-3 or TRBV12-4 to TRBJ2-7; D is possibly TRBD2 (6 bases). This CDR3 is 12 amino acids long. V gave up 6 bases and J gave up 5 bases, with 11 bases separating them. CDR3 nucleotides: TGTGCCAGCAGCCCGGGAGTGGACGAGCAGTACTTC. It codes for CASSPGVDEQYF.

The chain joins TRBV12-5 to TRBJ1-1; D remains ambiguous. Germline V gives CDR1 LGHNT, CDR2 FRNRAP. V lost 2 bases and J lost 5, with 15 bases in between. This CDR3 is 15 amino acids long. For the CDR3, the DNA is TGTGCTAGTGGTTTGATTCCTCGGGGATTGACTGAAGCTTTCTTT. This encodes CASGLIPRGLTEAFF.

This clone was recorded once. The rearrangement joins TRBV6-5 to TRBJ2-7; 10 bases are a match to TRBD1. V shed 4 bases and J 6 bases; nucleotides not matched to a gene: 3. In germline, CDR1 is MNHEY, CDR2 SVGAGI. The CDR3 covers 13 residues. Written as DNA, the CDR3 is TGTGCCAGCAGTTCGGACAGGGGGGGCGAGCAGTACTTC. Protein product: CASSSDRGGEQYF.

This clone was counted a few times. The chain carries TRBV30 and TRBJ2-7, with 8 bases aligning to TRBD1. Germline CDR1 reads GTSNPN; CDR2 reads SVGIG (reference sequence). Trimming removed 3 bases from V and 1 base from J; junction bases left unmatched: 5. This CDR3 spans 14 amino acids. In DNA form, the CDR3 reads TGTGCCTGGAGCCCCGGGACAGGATCCTACGAGCAGTACTTC. Translating it yields CAWSPGTGSYEQYF.

The chain recombines TRBV3-1 (or the pseudogene TRBV3-2) with TRBJ1-2; the D gene is possibly TRBD1 (5 bases). Per germline, CDR1 LGHDT and CDR2 YNNKEL (reference sequence). The CDR3 is made up of 13 amino acids. The V end was cut by 0 bases, the J end by 14 bases, with 16 bases between. CDR3 sequence: CASSQEHTGRCTF. The CDR3 nucleotides read TGTGCCAGCAGCCAAGAACATACAGGACGATGTACCTTC.

The chain has TRBV7-3 and TRBJ1-2, with D perhaps matching TRBD1 (6 bases). Germline V gene sequence: CDR1 SGHTA, CDR2 FQGTGA. Trimming shortened V by 7 bases and J by 7 bases, and 25 bases separated the two germline ends. The CDR3 is 16 residues long. Here the CDR3 DNA reads TGTGCCAGCACCCTAGTCCCGGGACCCCCCAGGGGTGGCTACACCTTC. It codes for CASTLVPGPPRGGYTF.

The CDR3 is CAIMTGLNTEAFF. CDR3 DNA sequence: TGTGCCATCATGACAGGGCTGAACACTGAAGCTTTCTTT. The chain carries TRBV10-3 and TRBJ1-1, with TRBD1 matching over 7 bases. Losses at the gene ends were 7 bases for V and 0 bases for J; bases not matched to a gene: 2. The germline V gene encodes CDR1 ENHRY and CDR2 SYGVKD. The CDR3 has 13 residues.